Below are 29 T cell receptor beta chains sequenced from a single sample in a study of blood T cell repertoires in COVID-19. Data came from immunoSEQ multiplex PCR; TCRdb stores just in-frame clones and leaves some out. Seen here are some 210,000 clones, 89% observed once, and the top ten hold under 7.5%. The sample was peripheral blood. All receptors derive from a man between 60 and 75 years old who had recovered from COVID-19.

The chain recombines TRBV7-2 with TRBJ1-4, with no clear D. Trimming took off 5 bases at V and 3 bases at J, with 13 bases between the two ends. Germline assignment: CDR1 SGHTA and CDR2 FQGNSA. This CDR3 is built from 15 residues. The CDR3 DNA follows: TGTGCCAGCAGCACCTACCGGAGGGCTAATGAAAAACTGTTTTTT. Protein: CASSTYRRANEKLFF.

The genes are TRBV4-1 and TRBJ1-2, with TRBD1 as a possible D gene (5 bases). The germline V gene encodes CDR1 MGHRA and CDR2 YSYEKL. The length of the CDR3 is 14 residues. With 0 bases removed from V and 8 bases from J, the gap between germline ends came to 13 bases. Here the CDR3 DNA reads TGCGCCAGCAGCCAAGAGGCCCAGGGCCGAGGCTACACCTTC. Translated: CASSQEAQGRGYTF.

This clone was counted once. The chain employs TRBV28 and TRBJ2-6; no clear D gene. The CDR3 is 14 amino acids. Germline CDR1 and CDR2: MDHEN and SYDVKM. V was shortened by 10 bases and J by 0 bases, with 10 bases between the two germline ends. The CDR3 sequence is CAITPSSGANVLTF. The CDR3 nucleotides are TGTGCCATCACCCCCAGCTCTGGGGCCAACGTCCTGACTTTC.

The genes are TRBV25-1 and TRBJ1-6; D possibly corresponds to TRBD1 (6 bases). The germline V gene encodes CDR1 MGHDK and CDR2 SYGVNS. The ends were cut back, 3 bases at V and 5 bases at J, with 14 bases in the middle. This CDR3 is 16 amino acids long. DNA of the CDR3: TGTGCCAGCAGTGATCCGGGCAGGGGCAATAATTCACCCCTCCACTTT. The encoded protein is CASSDPGRGNNSPLHF.

The chain couples TRBV6-2 or TRBV6-3 to TRBJ2-3; 7 nucleotides agree with TRBD2. V gave up 6 bases and J gave up 6 bases; unmatched junction bases: 18. CDR1 and CDR2 from the germline V gene are MNHEY and SVGEGT. The CDR3 is 17 amino acids. DNA of the CDR3: TGTGCCAGCAGCTCGGGAGAGGCGCGGGAGTCTCAGGATACGCAGTATTTT. This translates into CASSSGEARESQDTQYF.

This clone was recorded only once. The V and J genes are TRBV28 and TRBJ2-7; D might be TRBD2 (5 bases). Per germline, CDR1 MDHEN and CDR2 SYDVKM. The V end was cut by 1 base, the J end by 1 base, with 11 bases between. This CDR3 is 15 amino acids long. CDR3 amino acids: CASSLSADASYEQYF. The CDR3, as DNA: TGTGCCAGCAGTTTATCAGCGGACGCTTCCTACGAGCAGTACTTC.

The DNA for the CDR3 is TGTGCCAGTAGTATAGGACAGGGGAGGCGGCAAGAGACCCAGTACTTC. It encodes CASSIGQGRRQETQYF. The chain joins TRBV19 to TRBJ2-5; TRBD1 aligns across 8 bases. The CDR3 has 16 residues. The ends lost 1 base at V and 2 bases at J; junction bases unmatched: 6. CDR1 is LNHDA and CDR2 is SQIVND in the germline V gene (reference sequence).

This chain connects TRBV19 to TRBJ1-6; TRBD1 agrees at 9 bases. Germline lookup yields CDR1 LNHDA and CDR2 SQIVND (reference sequence). J was trimmed by 8 bases and V by 6 bases; bases with no gene match: 11. This CDR3 is 16 amino acids long. DNA for the CDR3: TGTGCCAGTAGCATATCACGGACAGGGGCGGATTCACCCCTCCACTTT. It is translated as CASSISRTGADSPLHF.

The V gene is TRBV2, the J gene TRBJ2-5; D possibly corresponds to TRBD1 (6 bases). The CDR3 covers 12 residues. CDR1 SNHLY and CDR2 FYNNEI come from the germline V gene. V lost 11 bases and J 3 bases, leaving 13 bases between the germline ends. CDR3 DNA sequence: TGTGCCGGAAGGACAGACGAAGAGACCCAGTACTTC. Its translation: CAGRTDEETQYF.

The chain has TRBV5-1 and TRBJ2-2; TRBD2 aligns across 7 bases. The CDR3 loop spans 15 amino acids. J was trimmed by 4 bases and V by 1 base; bases with no gene match: 4. The V gene's germline CDR1 is SGHRS and CDR2 YFSETQ. Here the CDR3 reads CASSLRDYTTGELFF. The DNA for the CDR3 is TGCGCCAGCAGCTTGAGGGACTATACCACCGGGGAGCTGTTTTTT.

The genes are TRBV2 and TRBJ2-7; TRBD1 is a possible D gene (6 bases). In germline, CDR1 is SNHLY, CDR2 FYNNEI. Between the trimmed V and J ends, which lost 6 bases and 1 base, there was a span of 13 bases. The CDR3 contains 14 residues. This CDR3 reads CASRTGTLSYEQYF. The CDR3 nucleotides are TGTGCCAGCAGGACCGGGACACTTTCCTACGAGCAGTACTTC.

V usage is TRBV11-2 and J usage is TRBJ2-3, with 8 bases aligning to TRBD1. Germline loops: CDR1 SGHAT, CDR2 FQNNGV. V lost 1 base, J lost 4 bases, and 13 bases stayed unmatched. CDR3 length: 18 residues. The CDR3 protein is CASSLVLLTGAHPDTQYF. The CDR3 DNA is TGTGCCAGCAGCTTAGTGCTTCTGACAGGGGCTCACCCAGATACGCAGTATTTT.

The CDR3 region has the DNA TGTGCCAGCAGCCGAATCGGGAATCAGCCCCAGCATTTT. Protein sequence: CASSRIGNQPQHF. This chain uses TRBV7-9 with TRBJ1-5, with no clear D. With 5 bases removed from V and 4 bases from J, the gap between germline ends came to 9 bases. CDR1 is SEHNR, CDR2 FQNEAQ, per germline (reference sequence). The CDR3 length is 13 residues.

This chain uses TRBV6-2 or TRBV6-3 with TRBJ2-3, with D tentatively TRBD2 (5 bases). The germline gives CDR1 MNHEY, CDR2 SVGEGT. The CDR3 spans 14 residues. The ends were cut back, 6 bases at V and 1 base at J, with 11 bases in the middle. The CDR3 is CASSLLSGTDTQYF. The CDR3 DNA reads as TGTGCCAGCAGCCTTCTTAGCGGCACAGATACGCAGTATTTT.

The rearrangement uses TRBV9 and TRBJ2-2, with D perhaps TRBD1 (6 bases). Germline V gene lookup returns CDR1 SGDLS and CDR2 YYNGEE. V was trimmed by 4 bases and J by 5 bases, leaving 18 bases between them. The CDR3 has 16 amino acids. The CDR3 region is CASSPTPGVATGELFF. The CDR3 DNA reads as TGTGCCAGCAGCCCCACTCCAGGGGTGGCGACCGGGGAGCTGTTTTTT.

This clone was seen more than once but under ten times. V usage is TRBV10-3 and J usage is TRBJ2-7, with 10 bases matching TRBD2. V shed 5 bases and J 2 bases; nucleotides not matched to a gene: 6. CDR3 length equals 15 residues. Per germline, CDR1 ENHRY and CDR2 SYGVKD. The CDR3 loop reads CAISHTSGNPYEQYF. The CDR3 DNA is TGTGCCATCAGTCACACTAGCGGGAATCCCTACGAGCAGTACTTC.

The V call is TRBV7-8, the J call TRBJ2-5; D possibly corresponds to TRBD2 (5 bases). This CDR3 comprises 14 residues. The germline gives CDR1 SGHVS, CDR2 FQNEAQ. Trimming stripped 0 bases from V and 5 bases from J, with 10 bases between. The CDR3 region is CASSLAEDRETQYF. CDR3 coding DNA: TGTGCCAGCAGCTTAGCGGAGGATCGGGAGACCCAGTACTTC.

V usage is TRBV28 and J usage is TRBJ2-7; 7 bases line up with TRBD1. Germline CDR1 is MDHEN and CDR2 is SYDVKM. After removal of 3 bases from V and 3 bases from J, the junction contained 11 bases not matched to a gene. The CDR3 has 16 residues. The CDR3 sequence is CASSFSLTGQNYEQYF. The CDR3 DNA reads as TGTGCCAGCAGTTTCTCTTTAACGGGACAGAACTACGAGCAGTACTTC. Drawing the rest from reference TRBV28 and TRBJ2-7, the complete variable domain is DVKVTQSSRYLVKRTGEKVFLECVQDMDHENMFWYRQDPGLGLRLIYFSYDVKMKEKGDIPEGYSVSREKKERFSLILESASTNQTSMYLCASSFSLTGQNYEQYFGPGTRLTVT.

DNA for the CDR3: TGTGCCAGCAGCTATCAGGGAACACTGGCCAAAAACATTCAGTACTTC. The encoded protein is CASSYQGTLAKNIQYF. The gene calls are TRBV3-1 (or the pseudogene TRBV3-2) and TRBJ2-4; D may be TRBD1 (5 bases). Germline CDR1 LGHDT, CDR2 YNNKEL (reference sequence). The CDR3 spans 16 residues. V lost 5 bases and J 1 base, leaving 15 bases between the germline ends.

The rearrangement links TRBV5-1 to TRBJ2-7, with 10 bases lining up with TRBD1. Germline values: CDR1 SGHRS, CDR2 YFSETQ. This CDR3 has 17 residues. V lost 3 bases, J lost 4 bases, and 13 bases stayed unmatched. The CDR3 region has the DNA TGCGCCAGCAGCTACGGACAGGGGGTCGGACAACCTTACGAGCAGTACTTC. Its translation: CASSYGQGVGQPYEQYF.

The genes are TRBV4-1 and TRBJ2-2; D possibly corresponds to TRBD1 (6 bases). Germline assignment: CDR1 MGHRA and CDR2 YSYEKL. V lost 3 bases, J lost 0 bases, and 11 bases lay in between. The CDR3 length is 16 residues. The CDR3 spells CASSQTGTPNTGELFF. The CDR3, as DNA: TGCGCCAGCAGCCAGACCGGGACACCGAACACCGGGGAGCTGTTTTTT.

J is TRBJ1-1 and V is TRBV7-9; perhaps TRBD1 as D (5 bases). This CDR3 has 14 amino acids. The ends were cut back, 3 bases at V and 1 base at J, with 9 bases in the middle. Germline assignment: CDR1 SEHNR and CDR2 FQNEAQ (reference sequence). CDR3 bases: TGTGCCAGCAGCTTCACCCAGGGGAACACTGAAGCTTTCTTT. This encodes CASSFTQGNTEAFF.

This clone has a single count. The chain couples TRBV10-3 to TRBJ2-7, with 8 positions matching TRBD2. The V and J ends lost 3 bases and 2 bases, in that order; junction bases with no gene match: 6. From germline, CDR1 is ENHRY and CDR2 SYGVKD. CDR3 length equals 15 residues. The CDR3 DNA reads TGTGCCATCAGTGACGGACTAGCAGAGGCCTACGAGCAGTACTTC. Translated: CAISDGLAEAYEQYF.

V is TRBV19 and J is TRBJ1-1, with a possible D match to TRBD1 (5 bases). The CDR3 consists of 13 residues. CDR1 LNHDA and CDR2 SQIVND come from the germline V gene (reference sequence). V gave up 7 bases and J gave up 3 bases, with 12 bases separating them. CDR3 protein: CASMGGYYTEAFF. In nucleotides, the CDR3 is TGTGCCAGTATGGGGGGTTATTACACTGAAGCTTTCTTT.

The chain carries TRBV6-5 and TRBJ1-2, with a possible D match to TRBD1 (5 bases). Per germline, CDR1 MNHEY and CDR2 SVGAGI. This CDR3 contains 14 residues. V was trimmed by 8 bases and J by 6 bases, leaving 19 bases between them. The CDR3 region is CASVLSREHDGYTF. The CDR3, as DNA: TGTGCCAGCGTCTTATCCAGGGAACACGATGGCTACACCTTC.

The V gene is TRBV12-5, the J gene TRBJ1-2; unclear D gene. The CDR3 runs to 18 residues. The V gene lost 2 bases and the J gene lost 2 bases, with 21 bases spanning the gap. Germline V lookup: CDR1 LGHNT, CDR2 FRNRAP. CDR3 in amino acids: CASGLTSRQLSPNYGYTF. CDR3 nucleotide sequence: TGTGCTAGTGGTTTGACCTCGCGGCAGTTGAGCCCCAACTATGGCTACACCTTC.

The V gene is TRBV5-1, the J gene TRBJ2-1; D call uncertain. Looked up from germline, CDR1 is SGHRS and CDR2 is YFSETQ. The CDR3 runs 13 residues. The germline V and J ends were trimmed by 0 bases and 6 bases, with 7 bases remaining between them. The CDR3 DNA reads as TGCGCCAGCAGCTTGGGCCAGTCCAATGAGCAGTTCTTC. It encodes CASSLGQSNEQFF.

The CDR3 DNA reads TGTGCCAGCAGTCCTCCTCGGGGGATGAACACTGAAGCTTTCTTT. The encoded protein is CASSPPRGMNTEAFF. The chain has TRBV28 and TRBJ1-1; TRBD1 is a possible D gene (5 bases). CDR1 and CDR2 (germline): MDHEN, SYDVKM. Trimming took off 5 bases at V and 0 bases at J, with 13 bases between the two ends. The CDR3 length is 15 residues.

The chain has TRBV4-1 and TRBJ1-5; TRBD1 agrees at 9 bases. V lost 3 bases, J lost 6 bases, and 6 bases stayed unmatched. Germline V gives CDR1 MGHRA, CDR2 YSYEKL. The CDR3 is made up of 15 amino acids. CDR3 sequence reads: CASSHGTGWGQPQHF. The CDR3 DNA reads TGCGCCAGCAGCCACGGGACAGGGTGGGGTCAGCCCCAGCATTTT.